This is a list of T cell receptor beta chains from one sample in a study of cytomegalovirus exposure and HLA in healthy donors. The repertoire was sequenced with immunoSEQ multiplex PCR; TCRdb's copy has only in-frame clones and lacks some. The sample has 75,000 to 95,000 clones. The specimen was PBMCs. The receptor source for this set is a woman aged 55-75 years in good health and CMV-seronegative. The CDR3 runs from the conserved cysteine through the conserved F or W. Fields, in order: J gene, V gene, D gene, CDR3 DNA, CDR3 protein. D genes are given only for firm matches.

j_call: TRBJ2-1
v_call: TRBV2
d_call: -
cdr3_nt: TGTGCCAGCAGTCTTTGGGTTCTAGGGCAGGGTGAGCAGTTCTTC
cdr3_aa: CASSLWVLGQGEQFF

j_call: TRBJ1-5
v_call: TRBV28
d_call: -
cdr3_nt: TGTGCCAGCAAGCGGGGTAGCAATCAGCCCCAGCATTTT
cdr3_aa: CASKRGSNQPQHF

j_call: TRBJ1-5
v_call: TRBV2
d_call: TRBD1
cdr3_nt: TGTGCCAGCAATCCCGACAGGGCCCAGCCCCAGCATTTT
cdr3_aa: CASNPDRAQPQHF

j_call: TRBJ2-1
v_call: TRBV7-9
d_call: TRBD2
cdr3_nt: TGTGCCAGCAGCTCCCGGGGGCTAGCGGGAGGGTTCAATGAGCAGTTCTTC
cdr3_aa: CASSSRGLAGGFNEQFF

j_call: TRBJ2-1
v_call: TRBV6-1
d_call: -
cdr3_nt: TGTGCCAGTGACCGGGGGAATGAGCAGTTCTTC
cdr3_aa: CASDRGNEQFF

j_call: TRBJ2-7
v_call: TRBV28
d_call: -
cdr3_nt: TGTGCCAGCAGTTCCACGCCAGCGGACTACGAGCAGTACTTC
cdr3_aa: CASSSTPADYEQYF

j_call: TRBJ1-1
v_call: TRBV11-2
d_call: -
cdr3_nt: TGTGCCAGCAGCTACCAACAGGCGGAAGCTTTCTTT
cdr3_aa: CASSYQQAEAFF

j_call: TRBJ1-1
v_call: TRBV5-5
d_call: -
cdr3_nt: TGTGCCAGCAGCTTATCAGGGGTTCCTGAAGCTTTCTTT
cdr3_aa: CASSLSGVPEAFF

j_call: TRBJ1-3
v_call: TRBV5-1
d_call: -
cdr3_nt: TGCGCCAGCAGCTTGGCAGGGGAGACAGGAAGCACCATATATTTT
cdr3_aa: CASSLAGETGSTIYF

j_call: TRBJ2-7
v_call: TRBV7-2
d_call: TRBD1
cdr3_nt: TGTGCCAGCAGCTTGTCAGGGGGTACCTACGAGCAGTACTTC
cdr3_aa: CASSLSGGTYEQYF

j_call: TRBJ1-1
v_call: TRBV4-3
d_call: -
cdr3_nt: TGCGCCAGCAGCACCCAAGAGGACACTGAGGCTTTCTTT
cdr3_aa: CASSTQEDTEAFF

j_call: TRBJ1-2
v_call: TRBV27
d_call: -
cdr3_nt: TGTGCCAGCAGTCCTCGTGCGGGAAGCTATGGCTACACCTTC
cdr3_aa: CASSPRAGSYGYTF

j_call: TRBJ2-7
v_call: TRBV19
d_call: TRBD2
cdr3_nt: TGTGCCAGTAAGGGCATGCTAGCGGGAGGGCCTAGCGAGCAGTACTTC
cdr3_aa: CASKGMLAGGPSEQYF

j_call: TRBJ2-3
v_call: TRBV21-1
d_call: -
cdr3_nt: TGTGCCAGCAGCAAGTTAGAGAGGAGAGGGAGGTTTGCAGATACGCAGTATTTT
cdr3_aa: CASSKLERRGRFADTQYF

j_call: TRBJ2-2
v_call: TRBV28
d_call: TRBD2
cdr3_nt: TGTGCCAGCAGTTCCTCGACTAGCGGGAAGGCCGGGGAGCTGTTTTTT
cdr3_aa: CASSSSTSGKAGELFF

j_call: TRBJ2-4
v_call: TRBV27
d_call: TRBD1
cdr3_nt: TGTGCCAGCAGTTCACCGACAGGGGGCTTATACATTCAGTACTTC
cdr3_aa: CASSSPTGGLYIQYF

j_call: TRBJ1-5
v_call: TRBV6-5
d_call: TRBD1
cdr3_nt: TGTGCCAGCAGATCGGACAGGGATAATCAGCCCCAGCATTTT
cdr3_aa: CASRSDRDNQPQHF